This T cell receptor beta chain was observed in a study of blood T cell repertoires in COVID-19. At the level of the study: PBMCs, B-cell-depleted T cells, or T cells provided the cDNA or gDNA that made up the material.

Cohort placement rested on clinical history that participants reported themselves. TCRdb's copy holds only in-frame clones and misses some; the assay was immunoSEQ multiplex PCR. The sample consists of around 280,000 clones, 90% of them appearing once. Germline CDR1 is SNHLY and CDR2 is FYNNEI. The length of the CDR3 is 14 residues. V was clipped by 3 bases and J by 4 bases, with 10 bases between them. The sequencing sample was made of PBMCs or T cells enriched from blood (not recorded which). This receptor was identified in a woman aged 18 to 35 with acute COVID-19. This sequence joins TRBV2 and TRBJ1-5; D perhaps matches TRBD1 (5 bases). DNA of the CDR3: TGTGCCAGCAGTGAGTTGGGGGGGAATCAGCCCCAGCATTTT. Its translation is CASSELGGNQPQHF.